A single sample gave rise to the 10 T cell receptor beta chains below, sequenced in a study of T cell repertoires in cytomegalovirus infection. One entry per CDR3 protein results from TCRdb running MiXCR on the reads. The table lists hundreds of thousands of distinct CDR3 sequences, about a third of them singletons, with roughly 15% in the top ten. Specimen: PBMCs. Every receptor here comes from a human donor in good health (CMV status not recorded). Some clones in this sample may be carry-over from other donors' samples.

The V call is TRBV7-6, the J call TRBJ1-2; TRBD1 agrees at 9 bases. V lost 5 bases, J lost 2 bases, and 6 bases stayed unmatched. The CDR3 runs 15 residues. Germline lookup yields CDR1 SGHVS and CDR2 FNYEAQ. The CDR3, as DNA: TGTGCCAGCAGCCCGGGACAGGGCTTAAACTATGGCTACACCTTC. This sequence encodes CASSPGQGLNYGYTF.

This chain connects TRBV6-6 to TRBJ2-3; no reliable D call. Trimming stripped 6 bases from V and 7 bases from J, with 17 bases between. In germline, CDR1 is MNHNY, CDR2 SVGAGI (reference sequence). There are 14 residues in the CDR3. This CDR3 reads CASSLISGPHTQYF. As DNA, the CDR3 is TGTGCCAGCAGCTTGATATCAGGACCCCATACGCAGTATTTT.

Details on this clonotype: Just one base apart from a much larger clone, this may be a read error. CDR3 residues: CASSPQQGAELCF. The CDR3 DNA reads TGTGCCAGCAGCCCTCAACAGGGGGCTGAACTGTGTTTT. The J gene is TRBJ1-4, the V gene TRBV7-6; 9 nucleotides align to TRBD1. Per germline, CDR1 SGHVS and CDR2 FNYEAQ. The CDR3 loop spans 13 amino acids.

This clonotype was seen more than once but under ten times. J is TRBJ2-3 and V is TRBV6-1; D ambiguous. CDR1 and CDR2 from the germline V gene are MNHNS and SASEGT. This CDR3 spans 15 amino acids. Trimming removed 0 bases from V and 2 bases from J, with 9 bases in between. CDR3 sequence: CASSEAGYPTDTQYF. Here the CDR3 DNA reads TGTGCCAGCAGTGAAGCGGGGTACCCCACAGATACGCAGTATTTT.

There are many counts of this clonotype. The V gene is TRBV12-3 or TRBV12-4, the J gene TRBJ1-1, with D uncertain. The CDR3 has 13 amino acids. V lost 4 bases and J lost 10, with 16 bases in between. The CDR3 reads CASSSVRLRGAFF. CDR3 sequence (DNA): TGTGCCAGCAGTTCCGTCAGGCTCCGCGGAGCTTTCTTT.

This clonotype was recorded many times. V gene TRBV7-2 combines with J gene TRBJ2-5; the match to TRBD1 covers 9 bases. V was pared by 5 bases and J by 6 bases, with 4 bases of the junction left unmatched. The germline gives CDR1 SGHTA, CDR2 FQGNSA. The CDR3 covers 13 residues. CDR3 sequence reads: CASSPGTGKTQYF. CDR3 nucleotide sequence: TGTGCCAGCAGCCCCGGGACAGGGAAGACCCAGTACTTC.

This sequence joins TRBV7-8 and TRBJ2-7; no clear D gene. The CDR3 spans 14 residues. The V gene's germline CDR1 is SGHVS and CDR2 FQNEAQ. Trimming removed 1 base from V and 3 bases from J, with 10 bases in between. The CDR3 sequence: CASSLVSGNYEQYF. DNA of the CDR3: TGTGCCAGCAGCTTAGTTTCTGGGAACTACGAGCAGTACTTC.

This clonotype was detected only a few times. J is TRBJ1-5 and V is TRBV6-2 or TRBV6-3, with a tentative D call TRBD1 (6 bases). V was trimmed by 5 bases and J by 3 bases, leaving 14 bases between them. CDR1 and CDR2 (germline): MNHEY, SVGEGT. This CDR3 is built from 15 residues. The CDR3 spells CASSARGTNNQPQHF. The CDR3, as DNA: TGTGCCAGCAGTGCCAGGGGAACCAACAATCAGCCCCAGCATTTT.

Note on this clonotype: An end of the junction does not agree with germline; a read error may underlie this. The V and J genes are TRBV12-3 or TRBV12-4 and TRBJ1-2; D is possibly TRBD1 (5 bases). The CDR3 length is 13 residues. The CDR3 DNA reads TGTGCCAGCAGGGTGGCAGGGACGGATGGATACACCTTC. Translating gives CASRVAGTDGYTF.

The sample holds many counts of this clonotype. Here the CDR3 DNA reads TGTGCCAGCAGCTTGGGACAGGGAAGGGCCTACAATGAGCAGTTCTTC. Protein product: CASSLGQGRAYNEQFF. The gene calls are TRBV11-2 and TRBJ2-1, with 9 bases matching TRBD1. Per germline, CDR1 SGHAT and CDR2 FQNNGV. This CDR3 has 16 residues. The J segment lost 2 bases and the V segment lost 3 bases, leaving 5 bases of the junction unmatched.